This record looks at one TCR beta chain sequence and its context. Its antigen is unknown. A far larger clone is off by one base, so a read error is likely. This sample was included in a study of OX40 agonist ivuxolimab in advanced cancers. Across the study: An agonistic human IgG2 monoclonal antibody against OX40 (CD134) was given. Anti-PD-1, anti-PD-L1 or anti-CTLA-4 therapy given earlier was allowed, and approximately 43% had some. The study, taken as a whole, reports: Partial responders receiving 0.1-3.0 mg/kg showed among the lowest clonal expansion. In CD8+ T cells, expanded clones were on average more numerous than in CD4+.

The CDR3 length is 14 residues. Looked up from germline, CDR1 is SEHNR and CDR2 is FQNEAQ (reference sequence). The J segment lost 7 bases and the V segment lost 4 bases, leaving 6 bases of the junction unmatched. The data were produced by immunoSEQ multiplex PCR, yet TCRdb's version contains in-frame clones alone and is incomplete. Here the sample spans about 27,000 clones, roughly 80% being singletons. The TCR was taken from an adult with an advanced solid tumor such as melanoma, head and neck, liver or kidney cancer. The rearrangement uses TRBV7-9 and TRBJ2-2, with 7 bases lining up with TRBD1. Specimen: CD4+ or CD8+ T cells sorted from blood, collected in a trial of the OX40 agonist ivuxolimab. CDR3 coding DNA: TGTGCCAGCAGCTCCGACAGGGCGGACGGGGAGCTGTTTTTT. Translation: CASSSDRADGELFF.